This T cell receptor beta chain was captured by sequencing in a study of cytomegalovirus exposure and HLA in healthy donors. Findings and caveats of the study: Indistinguishability led to the exclusion of some V segments, TRBV6-2 and TRBV6-3 included. The listing of 150 to 200 TCR beta chains classed them as cytomegalovirus-associated. Through in vitro validation, three CMV-associated chains were shown to be specific for CMV antigens.

This PCR relied on a set of 60 Vbeta primers and 13 Jbeta primers. Libraries were prepared by immunoSEQ multiplex PCR; TCRdb keeps only in-frame clonotypes and omits some of them. The table includes roughly 100,000 clones, approximately 70% detected once. This clone was detected only once. Its antigen is not identified. The CDR3 loop spans 15 amino acids. In germline, CDR1 is MNHNS, CDR2 SASEGT. V shed 0 bases, J shed 3 bases, and the junction held 3 bases outside the gene matches. The source material was PBMCs. This clonotype was obtained from a man aged 25 to 45 in good health and CMV-seropositive. The chain recombines TRBV6-1 with TRBJ2-7, with 9 bases lining up with TRBD1. The CDR3 nucleotides are TGTGCCAGCAGTGAAGCCCCGGGACAGGGCTACGAGCAGTACTTC. Protein sequence: CASSEAPGQGYEQYF.